This T cell receptor (beta chain) came from a study of blood T cell repertoires in COVID-19. The table came from immunoSEQ multiplex PCR; TCRdb's copy has only in-frame clones and leaves some out. The sample lists 150,000 to 180,000 clones; about 80% were seen once. Trimming took 7 bases from V and 4 from J, leaving 16 bases between them. The CDR3 runs 14 residues. Germline V gives CDR1 SEHNR, CDR2 FQNEAQ (reference sequence). V usage is TRBV7-9 and J usage is TRBJ1-2; possible D gene TRBD1, 6 bases. Specimen: peripheral blood. This TCR derives from a woman aged 55 to 70 with acute or convalescent COVID-19. CDR3: CASTKTIGGYGYTF. CDR3 in DNA: TGTGCCAGCACCAAAACGATAGGGGGCTATGGCTACACCTTC.